Sequencing of this TCR beta chain was carried out in a study of shared clonotypes between healthy human individuals. Profiled with immunoSEQ multiplex PCR; TCRdb holds only in-frame clones, not every one. This table holds roughly 680,000 clones, 72% found once. The CDR3 extends over 15 amino acids. The germline V and J ends were trimmed by 4 bases and 7 bases, with 17 bases remaining between them. Germline assignment: CDR1 SNHLY and CDR2 FYNNEI. Donors comprised only Caucasian adults living in Nashville, Tennessee. The sample taken for sequencing was memory CD4+ T cells sorted from blood. Subset reported: CD45RA-negative fraction. V is TRBV2 and J is TRBJ2-1; TRBD2 might be the D (7 bases). The clonotype originates from a woman in her 30s in good health. The CDR3 DNA follows: TGTGCCAGCAGTGCCCGGACTGGGGGGGCGAATGAGCAGTTCTTC. Its protein product is CASSARTGGANEQFF.